The sequence of this T cell receptor (beta chain) was determined in a study of cytomegalovirus exposure and HLA in healthy donors (dated by TCRdb to 2016 to 2017). About the investigation overall: In an earlier analysis of fewer than 750 of the donors, 276 Gb of sequence data and about 110 million unique TCR beta sequences from about 179 million T cells were reported. An early release covering about 600 HLA-typed donors comprised about 320 gigabases of sequencing data and tens of millions of unique TCR sequences. Of the approximately 370 genotyped donors, less than 85% were placed in the genetic ancestry cluster associated with self-reported Caucasian donors. The aim of the study was to test whether cataloging public T cell receptors could identify signatures of past pathogen exposure. The study used immunosequencing to profile the T cell repertoires of about 670 subjects and linked those repertoires to cytomegalovirus serostatus. Besides the first cohort of 550 to 750 subjects, a separate validation cohort made up of 90 to 150 different subjects was used. The study combined high-throughput TCR immunosequencing, statistical association of individual TCRs with disease status, and machine learning to predict cytomegalovirus infection status. To study patterns of TCR occurrence, a later analysis re-analyzed previously published TCR beta repertoires from 550 to 800 donors and added high-resolution HLA genotyping. In the later analysis, no new phenotypic data were used to find candidate immune exposures; instead, reliance was placed on TCR beta sequences and their occurrence across donors. An earlier analysis of nearly 600 of the donors applied high-throughput TCR beta sequencing to assess whether each TCR beta V gene segment acted as functional or pseudogenic. Donor age, sex, ethnicity and CMV serostatus were collected together with the repertoire data. Genome-wide SNP genotypes for about 65% of the 666 donors were used in a later genetic analysis, which treated that subset as a discovery cohort. All discovery cohort repertoires had been generated using a single sequencing platform. HLA typing included class I and class II loci at four-digit resolution. The number of donors typed differed by locus, with 629-630 for A, B, C, DRB1 and DQB1, 522 for DQA1, approximately 580 for DPA1, and around 430 for DPB1. A handful of DR-DQ haplotypes were handled as single units for association and clustering because linkage in the cohort was strong. On average, roughly 250,000 unique TCR beta nucleotide sequences were sequenced per donor among about 400 genotyped donors of the cohort, with roughly 18% of those sequences being non-productive. Overall study outcomes, separate from this receptor: In a later analysis, TCR association rates were found to vary across HLA loci, with the most associated TCRs seen for DRB1 alleles and the fewest for HLA-C alleles. According to the authors, the approach could potentially be generalized to other disease states and immunological phenotypes. A later analysis reported that several top co-occurrence clusters appeared linked to parvovirus B19, influenza, CMV and Epstein-Barr virus. This cohort had only TCR beta chains sequenced, and the lack of alpha or paired-chain data limited which features could be detected. Linkage disequilibrium might explain the correlated functional status among segregating V segments, but an unknown experimental factor could not be excluded. Because counts were too low, more than 15 rarely observed V segments, including chromosome 9 orphons, were excluded from the earlier analysis of fewer than 650 of the donors. In a later genetic analysis, a missense DCLRE1C variant was associated with V-gene and J-gene trimming of TCR beta chains, and the association was replicated in an independent cohort. A few of the identified cytomegalovirus-associated TCR beta chains were confirmed in vitro to be specific for cytomegalovirus antigens. In a later analysis, around 17,000 TCR beta sequences were associated with specific HLA alleles at a false discovery rate of 0.05. A cluster of highly shared sequence variants was judged likely to be a technical artifact of the sequencing pipeline. According to a later analysis, most CMV-associated TCR beta chains appeared to be HLA-restricted, and the HLA associations seemed to be driven largely by CMV exposure. HLA typing was unavailable for some donors at each locus, so association tests used only the typed subset. A total of 150 to 200 TCR beta chains were listed by the study as associated with cytomegalovirus. In a later genetic analysis, fewer N-insertions in productive TCRs were reported among donors in an Asian-associated ancestry cluster than the roughly 640-donor mean. A further reported finding was that TCR beta sequences accurately predicted the HLA-A and HLA-B alleles for most subjects in the first cohort. In both the original and validation cohorts, the classifier was reported to diagnose cytomegalovirus status with high specificity and sensitivity. Sequencing depth was assumed to be roughly uniform across donors in the presence/absence analyses, though that assumption may not hold. The 87-base-pair reads could not distinguish some IMGT-functional V segments, including TRBV6-2 and TRBV6-3, so those segments were excluded. Across donors, most TCR sequences were observed very rarely, whereas some public TCRs were present in many individuals. In a later analysis, HLA-associated TCR beta chains showed more clonal expansion and lower generation probabilities than non-associated chains that were equally common. In an earlier analysis of 587 of the donors, most TCR beta V segments were observed in productive rearrangements about 87% or about 30% of the time, broadly matching IMGT annotations. When HLA alleles, especially DR and DQ, strongly co-occurred, TCR associations were difficult to assign to individual alleles. For the cohort, immune exposure information was limited to CMV serostatus.

Library preparation employed the immunoSEQ multiplex PCR assay. For the multiplex PCR, a mixture combining 60 forward primers for TCR Vbeta segments and 13 reverse primers for TCR Jbeta segments was used. The CDR3 region of rearranged TCR beta genes was amplified from genomic DNA with a multiplex PCR assay. The Illumina HiSeq System was used to sequence the amplified TCR beta libraries as 87-base-pair reads. On the study's bioinformatics: A later analysis counted about 80 million unique TCR beta chains across the 666 repertoires, and some 11 million of these chains were shared by at least two donors. A nearest-neighbor algorithm error-corrected the raw reads and collapsed the reads into unique sequences, merging closely related sequences to remove PCR and sequencing errors. CDR3 sequences were aligned to IMGT reference sequences to assign V, D and J gene segments. Each retained sequence needed at least a six-nucleotide match to both a V gene segment and a J gene segment. Rearrangements were classified as productive when the CDR3 lacked stop codons and remained in frame with V and J, and all other rearrangements were classified as non-productive. CDR3 was defined according to IMGT convention as the region running from the second conserved V-encoded cysteine to the conserved J-encoded phenylalanine. The earlier analysis of 587 of the donors excluded sequences that lacked an unambiguous match to a single V gene segment. In an earlier analysis of several hundred of the donors, V segments were called functional above 56.7% productive rearrangements and were called segregating when the between-donor standard deviation exceeded 5%. A statistical classification framework was developed to diagnose cytomegalovirus status using the catalog of TCR beta chain sequences. In a later analysis, TCR nucleotide sequences were compared against IMGT/GENE-DB human TR gene sequences so that V and J genes could be assigned. Using the TCRdist pipeline, a later analysis assigned CDR3 sequences along with most-parsimonious VDJ recombination scenarios. In a later analysis, each TCR beta chain was defined by its CDR3 amino acid sequence together with its V-gene family, and reads lacking a unique V-gene family were excluded. In a later analysis, nearly 600 highly shared, low-generation-probability nucleotide sequences were removed to address suspected cross-contamination and a sequencing artifact. In a later analysis, a clonal expansion index was calculated for each public chain from normalized within-repertoire ranks of inferred template counts. In a later analysis, generation probabilities were computed using a VDJ recombination model fitted to out-of-frame rearrangements, and the results were checked against IGoR. In a later analysis, hypergeometric tests were used to score TCR-TCR, TCR-HLA and TCR-CMV co-occurrence, with a repertoire-size bias correction applied to TCR pairs. To estimate false discovery rates, a later analysis permuted the HLA or CMV assignments 20 times. A later analysis grouped co-occurring TCRs with DBSCAN, adding TCRdist sequence similarity when clustering within HLA-allele-positive subsets. Repertoires with fewer than 30,000 or more than 120,000 public chains were left out of co-occurrence clustering, as were about 5 repertoires with anomalous nucleotide sharing. In TCRdb, the immuneACCESS table is reduced to in-frame sequences with V and J assigned. These tables do not hold every clone; where another copy was compared, an unresolved V gene accounts for under half, and the others remain unexplained. Clonal size and the V and J genes are those of that table, whereas D and trimming came from the DNA. The sample table contains some 140,000 clones; only one count was recorded for roughly 8.8% of them. Jointly, the top ten make up roughly 6.4% of the sample.

This clone was detected a few times. No cognate antigen has been identified for it. Base qualities are not provided; no much larger clone lies one nucleotide away. The cohort was made up of about 610 healthy bone marrow donors. All cohort members were sampled while nominally healthy, although unrecorded immune exposures were likely present. The donor was CMV seropositive and belonged to the group of more than 250 seropositive cohort members. Each donor provided a peripheral blood sample, and peripheral blood mononuclear cells were used for TCR beta sequencing. The Qiagen DNeasy Blood Extraction Kit was used to extract genomic DNA from the blood cell samples. V is cut by 7 bases and J by 0 bases, and the space between the germline ends is 12 bases. The germline V gene encodes CDR1 MNHNS and CDR2 SASEGT. Including the terminal cysteine and phenylalanine, the CDR3 comprises 14 residues. Only the CDR3 region is kept as DNA, spanning 42 bases read in frame from base 1.

This receptor was taken from a woman in her thirties or forties in good health and CMV-seropositive. In this chain, TRBV6-1 is recombined with TRBJ1-1; TRBD1 could be the D gene, as 5 bases match. Sequences were obtained from PBMCs. This receptor has the CDR3 CASTRGSMNTEAFF. The DNA sequence is TGTGCCAGCACGCGGGGCAGTATGAACACTGAAGCTTTCTTT.